The rows below give T cell receptor beta chains drawn from one sample of a study of early T cells in non-severe SARS-CoV-2 infection. TCRdb analysed the 5' RACE reads with MiXCR anew, one entry per CDR3 protein. The sample records about 59,000 distinct CDR3 sequences, roughly 13% being singletons. This specimen was whole blood, taken at baseline. All receptors derive from an adult who was a healthcare worker with PCR-confirmed SARS-CoV-2 infection or an uninfected control (not recorded which). Both conserved end residues are part of each CDR3. D genes are given only for firm matches. Clone size is given for some rows only: seen once, a few or many times, or a class if the clone is expanded.

D: TRBD2; J: TRBJ2-1; V: TRBV7-2; size: -; DNA: TGTGCCAGCAGCTTAAGTCTAGCGGTTGCCTACAATGAGCAGTTCTTC; CDR3: CASSLSLAVAYNEQFF
D: -; J: TRBJ1-3; V: TRBV5-1; size: -; DNA: TGCGCCAGCAGCTTGGCCGCGGGGGCGACTGGAAACACCATATATTTT; CDR3: CASSLAAGATGNTIYF
D: -; J: TRBJ2-5; V: TRBV20-1; size: -; DNA: TGCAGTGCTAGAGACCTACTAGAACAGACCCAGTACTTC; CDR3: CSARDLLEQTQYF
D: -; J: TRBJ2-3; V: TRBV5-8; size: -; DNA: TGTGCCAGCAGCTTGGGACCAGTCACAGATACGCAGTATTTT; CDR3: CASSLGPVTDTQYF
D: -; J: TRBJ1-4; V: TRBV19; size: few; DNA: TGTGCCACCACCGTGGGCCCTGGGGGTGAAAAACTGTTTTTT; CDR3: CATTVGPGGEKLFF
D: TRBD1; J: TRBJ2-3; V: TRBV4-1; size: many; DNA: TGCGCCAGCAGCCAAGGTCCCGGGACAGCCAACCAGTATTTT; CDR3: CASSQGPGTANQYF
D: -; J: TRBJ2-6; V: TRBV11-2; size: many; DNA: TGTGCCAGCAGCTCACCTGGCGCGCCTGGGGCCAACGTCCTGACTTTC; CDR3: CASSSPGAPGANVLTF
D: -; J: TRBJ1-3; V: TRBV12-3/TRBV12-4; size: -; DNA: TGTGCCAGCAGCCTCGATGGGGCTGGAAACACCATATATTTT; CDR3: CASSLDGAGNTIYF
D: -; J: TRBJ2-7; V: TRBV7-8; size: -; DNA: TGTGCCAGCAGCTTTTCAGGCAGGACCTACGAGCAGTACTTC; CDR3: CASSFSGRTYEQYF
D: -; J: TRBJ2-3; V: TRBV20-1; size: -; DNA: TGCAGTGCTAGAAATACCGCAGATACGCAGTATTTT; CDR3: CSARNTADTQYF
D: -; J: TRBJ1-6; V: TRBV2; size: many; DNA: TGTGCCAGCAGTGTGATTGATAGTAATTCACCCCTCCACTTT; CDR3: CASSVIDSNSPLHF
D: -; J: TRBJ1-2; V: TRBV7-8; size: few; DNA: TGTGCCAGCAGCGCCGGACGGCACTATGGCTACACCTTC; CDR3: CASSAGRHYGYTF
D: -; J: TRBJ2-2; V: TRBV9; size: -; DNA: TGTGCCAGCAGCCCCTGGACCGGGGAGCTGTTTTTT; CDR3: CASSPWTGELFF
D: TRBD2; J: TRBJ2-3; V: TRBV20-1; size: few; DNA: TGCAGTGCTAGAGGACGGGGAGGGACAGATACGCAGTATTTT; CDR3: CSARGRGGTDTQYF
D: TRBD2; J: TRBJ2-1; V: TRBV20-1; size: -; DNA: TGCAGTGCTAGAGATATGTTGCGGGAGAATGAGCAGTTCTTC; CDR3: CSARDMLRENEQFF
D: -; J: TRBJ2-5; V: TRBV18; size: -; DNA: TGTGCCAGCTCACTGGGGCCAGAAGAGACCCAGTACTTC; CDR3: CASSLGPEETQYF
D: TRBD1; J: TRBJ2-7; V: TRBV18; size: -; DNA: TGTGCCAGCTCACCTACGGGACAGGTCACCTACGAGCAGTACTTC; CDR3: CASSPTGQVTYEQYF
D: TRBD2; J: TRBJ2-2; V: TRBV6-2/TRBV6-3; size: many; DNA: TGTGCCAGCAGAATTAGCGGGAGGAACACCGGGGAGCTGTTTTTT; CDR3: CASRISGRNTGELFF
D: TRBD1; J: TRBJ2-2; V: TRBV6-5; size: few; DNA: TGTGCCAGCAGTTTCCACAGGGGTTCGGGCACCGGGGAGCTGTTTTTT; CDR3: CASSFHRGSGTGELFF
D: -; J: TRBJ2-7; V: TRBV5-1; size: -; DNA: TGCGCCAGCAGCCTACCGGAGAGCTCCTACGAGCAGTACTTC; CDR3: CASSLPESSYEQYF
D: -; J: TRBJ2-4; V: TRBV14; size: -; DNA: TGTGCCAGCAGCCAAGTTAACACCAAAAACATTCAGTACTTC; CDR3: CASSQVNTKNIQYF
D: -; J: TRBJ2-2; V: TRBV7-6; size: few; DNA: TGTGCCAGCAGCTTAGCGCTCAGAAACACCGGGGAGCTGTTTTTT; CDR3: CASSLALRNTGELFF
D: -; J: TRBJ2-3; V: TRBV5-5; size: many; DNA: TGTGCCAGCAGCTTGGGTCAATTAAACACAGATACGCAGTATTTT; CDR3: CASSLGQLNTDTQYF
D: TRBD1; J: TRBJ2-5; V: TRBV28; size: many; DNA: TGTGCCAGCAGTTTGATCTCGGACAGGCAAGAGACCCAGTACTTC; CDR3: CASSLISDRQETQYF
D: -; J: TRBJ2-1; V: TRBV7-3; size: -; DNA: TGTGCCAGCGCGCCAGGATTTGGCGACAATGAGCAGTTCTTC; CDR3: CASAPGFGDNEQFF
D: TRBD2; J: TRBJ2-1; V: TRBV28; size: many; DNA: TGTGCCAGCAGACCTTACACTAGCGTCAATGAGCAGTTCTTC; CDR3: CASRPYTSVNEQFF
D: -; J: TRBJ2-5; V: TRBV5-1; size: few; DNA: TGCGCCAGCAGCTTGGTGGGCAGCTACCAAGAGACCCAGTACTTC; CDR3: CASSLVGSYQETQYF
D: -; J: TRBJ2-5; V: TRBV7-2; size: few; DNA: TGTGCCAGCAGCTTAATCAGTCAAGAGACCCAGTACTTC; CDR3: CASSLISQETQYF
D: TRBD1; J: TRBJ1-5; V: TRBV7-9; size: few; DNA: TGTGCCAGCAGCCTAGAAGGGGGCGGTCAGCCCCAGCATTTT; CDR3: CASSLEGGGQPQHF
D: -; J: TRBJ1-3; V: TRBV12-3/TRBV12-4; size: many; DNA: TGTGCCAGCGGGGAAAACACCATATATTTT; CDR3: CASGENTIYF
D: -; J: TRBJ1-4; V: TRBV7-9; size: few; DNA: TGTGCCAGCAGCTTATTGGTCACCGAGGCCAAAAAACTGTTTTTT; CDR3: CASSLLVTEAKKLFF
D: -; J: TRBJ1-5; V: TRBV4-1; size: few; DNA: TGCGCCAGCAGCCAAGAAACAGGGAATCAGCCCCAGCATTTT; CDR3: CASSQETGNQPQHF
D: TRBD1; J: TRBJ2-2; V: TRBV19; size: -; DNA: TGTGCCAGTAGTTGGACAGGGGCGGGCACCGGGGAGCTGTTTTTT; CDR3: CASSWTGAGTGELFF
D: TRBD2; J: TRBJ2-1; V: TRBV6-6; size: few; DNA: TGTGCCAGTTGCGGGAGGTCGTACAATGAGCAGTTCTTC; CDR3: CASCGRSYNEQFF
D: TRBD2; J: TRBJ2-1; V: TRBV20-1; size: many; DNA: TGCAGTGCAATAGATTTAGCCTCGGGGGGACTGTCTAAGGATGAGCAGTTCTTC; CDR3: CSAIDLASGGLSKDEQFF
D: TRBD1; J: TRBJ2-5; V: TRBV4-3; size: few; DNA: TGCGCCAGCAGCCAAGAGACAGGGGGCCAAGAGACCCAGTACTTC; CDR3: CASSQETGGQETQYF
D: -; J: TRBJ2-1; V: TRBV6-5; size: -; DNA: TGTGCCAGCAGTCTAACCGGGTTACCGGGGGATGAGCAGTTCTTC; CDR3: CASSLTGLPGDEQFF
D: TRBD1; J: TRBJ1-4; V: TRBV2; size: -; DNA: TGTGCCAGCAGTGGCAGACAGGGGACCACTAATGAAAAACTGTTTTTT; CDR3: CASSGRQGTTNEKLFF
D: TRBD1; J: TRBJ2-7; V: TRBV7-6; size: -; DNA: TGTGCCAGCGGATCCCGGGACAGTCATACCTACGAGCAGTACTTC; CDR3: CASGSRDSHTYEQYF
D: TRBD1; J: TRBJ2-1; V: TRBV28; size: many; DNA: TGTGCCAGCAGTCCATCTCCCGGGACAGGATACAATGAGCAGTTCTTC; CDR3: CASSPSPGTGYNEQFF
D: -; J: TRBJ1-3; V: TRBV7-8; size: few; DNA: TGTGCCAGCAGCTTAGGAAGTAGAAACACCATATATTTT; CDR3: CASSLGSRNTIYF
D: -; J: TRBJ1-1; V: TRBV10-3; size: -; DNA: TGTGCCATTGGGCAAGGGGCCCCCGGCACTGAAGCTTTCTTT; CDR3: CAIGQGAPGTEAFF
D: TRBD1; J: TRBJ1-2; V: TRBV19; size: many; DNA: TGTGCCAGTACCGATCCAGGGGGCAACTATGGCTACACCTTC; CDR3: CASTDPGGNYGYTF
D: TRBD1; J: TRBJ1-6; V: TRBV7-3; size: -; DNA: TGTGCCAGCAGCTTAAACAGGGGTAATTCACCCCTCCACTTT; CDR3: CASSLNRGNSPLHF
D: TRBD2; J: TRBJ2-7; V: TRBV27; size: few; DNA: TGTGCCAGCAGTTTTCTAGCGGCCTCCTACGAGCAGTACTTC; CDR3: CASSFLAASYEQYF
D: -; J: TRBJ2-5; V: TRBV20-1; size: many; DNA: TGCAGTGCTAGACCCCTAGCAATGGAGACCCAGTACTTC; CDR3: CSARPLAMETQYF
D: -; J: TRBJ2-7; V: TRBV10-3; size: -; DNA: TGTGCCATCAGTGGTCAGGGACGGGGTTCCTACGAGCAGTACTTC; CDR3: CAISGQGRGSYEQYF
D: -; J: TRBJ2-5; V: TRBV21-1; size: few; DNA: TGTGCCAGTTCCAAGGCAAGCAGGGACGGAGAGACCCAGTACTTC; CDR3: CASSKASRDGETQYF
D: TRBD1; J: TRBJ1-4; V: TRBV7-6; size: few; DNA: TGTGCCAGCAGACCGTTAGGCCAGGGGGCTACTAATGAAAAACTGTTTTTT; CDR3: CASRPLGQGATNEKLFF
D: -; J: TRBJ2-1; V: TRBV9; size: few; DNA: TGTGCCAGCAGCGTAACCGGGGCCAATGAGCAGTTCTTC; CDR3: CASSVTGANEQFF
D: -; J: TRBJ2-5; V: TRBV6-5; size: -; DNA: TGTGCCAGCAACCCTAAAGGGTTCAAGACCCAGTACTTC; CDR3: CASNPKGFKTQYF
D: -; J: TRBJ2-7; V: TRBV7-9; size: many; DNA: TGTGCCAGCAGTCTCTCGGAACAATCGAGCTACGAGCAGTACTTC; CDR3: CASSLSEQSSYEQYF
D: -; J: TRBJ1-3; V: TRBV6-2/TRBV6-3; size: few; DNA: TGTGCCAGCAGTTTCCGGGACTTCTCTGGAAACACCATATATTTT; CDR3: CASSFRDFSGNTIYF
D: -; J: TRBJ1-6; V: TRBV28; size: -; DNA: TGTGCCAGCAGCTCAAGGGGGATATTGACGGCACCCCTCCACTTT; CDR3: CASSSRGILTAPLHF
D: -; J: TRBJ2-3; V: TRBV11-2; size: few; DNA: TGTGCCAGCAGCTTACTTCGACAAATAGGCCGCACAGATACGCAGTATTTT; CDR3: CASSLLRQIGRTDTQYF
D: -; J: TRBJ2-1; V: TRBV6-1; size: few; DNA: TGTGCCAGCAGTGTGACTGCCCGGGAGCAGTTCTTC; CDR3: CASSVTAREQFF
D: TRBD1; J: TRBJ2-3; V: TRBV9; size: many; DNA: TGTGCCAGCAGCATCTCATCCGGGACAGCAAACACAGATACGCAGTATTTT; CDR3: CASSISSGTANTDTQYF
D: -; J: TRBJ1-3; V: TRBV7-9; size: -; DNA: TGTGCCAGCAGTATCGGGACGGCCGGAAACACCATATATTTT; CDR3: CASSIGTAGNTIYF
D: -; J: TRBJ2-3; V: TRBV14; size: few; DNA: TGTGCCAGCAGCCACGCGGAAGACACGCAGTATTTT; CDR3: CASSHAEDTQYF
D: -; J: TRBJ2-6; V: TRBV14; size: many; DNA: TGTGCCAGCAGCCAAGGCAGGACCTCTGGGGCCAACGTCCTGACTTTC; CDR3: CASSQGRTSGANVLTF